The 9 T cell receptor beta chains listed next were all sequenced from one sample in a study of T cells in narcolepsy. The data were produced by immunoSEQ multiplex PCR, yet TCRdb's version contains in-frame clones alone and is incomplete. Of approximately 30,000 clones in the sample, approximately 86% were seen once. The sample was CD45RA- memory CD4+ T cells from PBMCs. Source of these receptors: a human donor with narcolepsy.

V is TRBV12-5 and J is TRBJ2-2; D gene unclear. Trimming took 0 bases from V and 4 from J, leaving 12 bases between them. The CDR3 has 16 residues. Germline values: CDR1 LGHNT, CDR2 FRNRAP. The DNA for the CDR3 is TGTGCTAGTGGTTTGGTATTGTCAGATGCCACCGGGGAGCTGTTTTTT. Translated, it gives CASGLVLSDATGELFF.

This chain connects TRBV5-1 to TRBJ1-1, with 7 bases fitting TRBD1. Germline lookup yields CDR1 SGHRS and CDR2 YFSETQ. The V and J ends lost 1 base and 6 bases, in that order; junction bases with no gene match: 6. The length of the CDR3 is 14 residues. Written as DNA, the CDR3 is TGCGCCAGCAGCTTGCAGGGGGTGGAGGCTGAAGCTTTCTTT. It encodes CASSLQGVEAEAFF.

This clone was observed a few times. The genes are TRBV6-5 and TRBJ1-1; 8 nucleotides align to TRBD1. Germline CDR1 and CDR2: MNHEY and SVGAGI. The ends lost 5 bases at V and 6 bases at J; junction bases unmatched: 5. The CDR3 spans 13 residues. The CDR3 sequence: CASSETTGAEAFF. CDR3 DNA sequence: TGTGCCAGCAGTGAGACGACAGGGGCTGAAGCTTTCTTT.

The chain couples TRBV28 to TRBJ2-3, with 7 bases lining up with TRBD1. Germline trimming cut 5 bases from V and 1 base from J; bases unmatched to any gene: 9. The CDR3 consists of 16 residues. Germline-derived CDR1 and CDR2 are MDHEN and SYDVKM. CDR3: CASSTPGTVRTDTQYF. The CDR3 DNA sequence: TGTGCCAGCAGTACCCCCGGGACAGTACGCACAGATACGCAGTATTTT.

This rearrangement joins TRBV5-1 to TRBJ2-7; 7 bases line up with TRBD1. J lost 2 bases, V lost 4 bases, and 6 bases had no gene match. Germline V CDR1 and CDR2: SGHRS, YFSETQ. CDR3 length equals 14 residues. In DNA form, the CDR3 reads TGCGCCAGCAGCACCTATGGACAGGCCTACGAGCAGTACTTC. Its translation is CASSTYGQAYEQYF.

The chain couples TRBV6-1 to TRBJ2-1; D is unclear. Trimming cost V 7 bases and J 0 bases, with 13 bases left between them. The CDR3 totals 15 residues. Germline loops: CDR1 MNHNS, CDR2 SASEGT. The CDR3: CASIGQSPSYNEQFF. The CDR3 DNA follows: TGTGCCAGCATAGGTCAGTCTCCCTCCTACAATGAGCAGTTCTTC.

The CDR3 loop is CASSLGLSGEPQHF. In DNA, the CDR3 is TGCGCCAGCAGCTTAGGACTGTCCGGAGAGCCCCAGCATTTT. This rearrangement joins TRBV5-1 to TRBJ1-5, with D uncertain. The V gene's germline CDR1 is SGHRS and CDR2 YFSETQ. This CDR3 region has 14 residues. The ends were cut back, 2 bases at V and 8 bases at J, with 14 bases in the middle.

The V and J genes are TRBV6-5 and TRBJ2-2; D is possibly TRBD2 (6 bases). The ends were cut back, 6 bases at V and 3 bases at J, with 14 bases in the middle. The germline V gene has CDR1 MNHEY and CDR2 SVGAGI. The CDR3 is 15 amino acids. CDR3 sequence reads: CASRGELADTGELFF. Written as DNA, the CDR3 is TGTGCCAGCAGAGGGGAACTAGCAGACACCGGGGAGCTGTTTTTT.

The chain uses TRBV6-5 and TRBJ1-2; TRBD1 is a possible D gene (6 bases). V lost 2 bases to trimming and J lost 4 bases, with 8 bases between them. The germline CDR1 and CDR2 sequences are MNHEY and SVGAGI. The length of the CDR3 is 13 residues. CDR3 DNA: TGTGCCAGCAGTTACCAAGGGGGCTATGGCTACACCTTC. Encoded protein: CASSYQGGYGYTF.